Shown below are 20 T cell receptor beta chains from a single sample sequenced in a study of cytomegalovirus exposure and HLA in healthy donors. 13 Jbeta primers and 60 Vbeta primers were used for the PCR. Sequencing was performed with immunoSEQ multiplex PCR; in TCRdb, only in-frame clones are kept and a portion is missing. The table lists approximately 140,000 clones, around 78% of them singletons. Sequenced input: PBMCs. Every receptor here comes from a woman aged 18-29 years in good health and CMV-seronegative.

The chain recombines TRBV29-1 with TRBJ2-1; 7 bases match TRBD2. From germline, CDR1 is SQVTM and CDR2 ANQGSEA. The CDR3 totals 14 residues. V dropped 6 bases and J dropped 6; count of bases not matched to a gene: 11. In DNA form, the CDR3 reads TGCAGCGTAGTCGGGCTAGCGGCACTCAATGAGCAGTTCTTC. Protein sequence: CSVVGLAALNEQFF.

V and J are TRBV6-1 and TRBJ2-7, with TRBD1 matching over 8 bases. The CDR3 runs to 15 residues. Germline CDR1 is MNHNS and CDR2 is SASEGT. The V and J ends lost 3 bases and 2 bases, in that order; junction bases with no gene match: 6. The CDR3: CASSEYGTGTYEQYV. In DNA form, the CDR3 reads TGTGCCAGCAGTGAGTACGGGACAGGAACCTACGAGCAGTACGTC.

DNA for the CDR3: TGTGCCAGCAGCTTGGGACAGAGAACCGTCGGGGGGACCCAGTACTTC. Translating gives CASSLGQRTVGGTQYF. This sequence joins TRBV5-8 and TRBJ2-5, with D possibly being TRBD2 (6 bases). CDR1 SGHTS and CDR2 YDEGEE come from the germline V gene. This CDR3 region has 16 residues. Trimming cost V 0 bases and J 7 bases, with 19 bases left between them.

The V and J genes are TRBV7-2 and TRBJ1-2; TRBD1 is a possible D gene (5 bases). Germline V lookup: CDR1 SGHTA, CDR2 FQGNSA. The CDR3 extends over 16 amino acids. V was trimmed by 1 base and J by 5 bases, leaving 17 bases between them. The CDR3 nucleotides read TGTGCCAGCAGCTTAGGGGGGGAGGGGAAGGGTTATGGCTACACCTTC. It translates to CASSLGGEGKGYGYTF.

The gene calls are TRBV27 and TRBJ1-1; 7 nucleotides line up with TRBD1. Germline lookup yields CDR1 MNHEY and CDR2 SMNVEV (reference sequence). The ends lost 6 bases at V and 1 base at J; junction bases unmatched: 5. There are 14 residues in the CDR3. In nucleotides, the CDR3 is TGTGCCAGCAGACAGAGACAGGGGAACACTGAAGCTTTCTTT. This sequence encodes CASRQRQGNTEAFF.

The CDR3 DNA reads as TGTGCCAGCAGCCAAGGGCTGTGGGGGGGGGTCCCAGAGACCCAGTACTTC. Translated, it gives CASSQGLWGGVPETQYF. V usage is TRBV14 and J usage is TRBJ2-5; 7 bases line up with TRBD2. Germline V gives CDR1 SGHDN, CDR2 FVKESK. With 1 base clipped from V and 4 bases from J, the junction kept 12 bases outside the gene matches. This CDR3 has 17 amino acids.

Only one count was recorded for this clone. The chain links TRBV14 to TRBJ2-1, with 12 bases aligning to TRBD2. The CDR3 has 15 amino acids. Germline V gene data show CDR1 as SGHDN and CDR2 as FVKESK. V was clipped by 6 bases and J by 4 bases; unmatched bases: 4. Written as DNA, the CDR3 is TGTGCCAGCAGGCCTACTAGCGGGAGGTACAATGAGCAGTTCTTC. This codes for CASRPTSGRYNEQFF.

The V call is TRBV2, the J call TRBJ2-5, with D possibly TRBD1 on 6 matching bases. This CDR3 is 14 amino acids long. V was trimmed by 8 bases and J by 0 bases, leaving 13 bases between them. Looked up from germline, CDR1 is SNHLY and CDR2 is FYNNEI. CDR3 DNA: TGTGCCAGCGCTAGGGACAACAACCAAGAGACCCAGTACTTC. Its protein is CASARDNNQETQYF.

The V call is TRBV18, the J call TRBJ2-2; 7 bases match TRBD1. The CDR3 runs to 15 residues. Trimming took 3 bases from V and 4 from J; bases not matched to a gene: 5. The germline CDR1 and CDR2 sequences are KGHSH and LQKENI. The CDR3 spells CASSPLTGFTGELFF. CDR3 DNA sequence: TGTGCCAGCTCACCCTTGACAGGGTTCACCGGGGAGCTGTTTTTT.

This chain's CDR3 is CASSGSKGWGGNEQFF. The CDR3, as DNA: TGTGCCAGCAGCGGGTCTAAGGGGTGGGGGGGCAATGAGCAGTTCTTC. The chain carries TRBV5-4 and TRBJ2-1, with 7 bases identical to TRBD2. V gave up 4 bases and J gave up 6 bases; unmatched junction bases: 13. CDR3 size: 16 residues. Germline V CDR1 and CDR2: SGHNT, YYREEE (reference sequence).

This clone came up a few times. CDR3 region: CASGLVVTRGSDTQYF. CDR3 sequence (DNA): TGTGCTAGTGGTTTGGTAGTAACTAGGGGGTCAGATACGCAGTATTTT. This chain links TRBV12-5 with TRBJ2-3; tentative D call: TRBD1 (6 bases). The CDR3 is 16 residues long. CDR1 and CDR2 (germline): LGHNT, FRNRAP. Trimming took 0 bases from V and 4 from J, leaving 14 bases between them.

This CDR3 reads CASSIAGNYEQYF. CDR3 in DNA: TGTGCCAGTAGTATCGCAGGGAACTACGAGCAGTACTTC. This chain connects TRBV19 to TRBJ2-5, with TRBD1 as a possible D gene (5 bases). The end of the DNA aligns better with TRBJ2-7, so the J call may be wrong. Germline assignment: CDR1 LNHDA and CDR2 SQIVND (reference sequence). This CDR3 is 13 amino acids long.

This clone occurred a few times. The chain combines TRBV5-1 with TRBJ1-2; D is undetermined. This CDR3 is built from 13 residues. CDR1 is SGHRS, CDR2 YFSETQ, per germline. Trimming took off 0 bases at V and 8 bases at J, with 11 bases between the two ends. The CDR3 reads CASSLDPTRGYTF. The CDR3 DNA sequence: TGCGCCAGCAGCTTGGACCCGACGCGGGGCTACACCTTC.

The V and J genes are TRBV7-3 and TRBJ2-5, with D unresolved. Near its end, the DNA agrees better with TRBJ2-7, so the J call may be wrong. This CDR3 region has 13 residues. Germline-derived CDR1 and CDR2 are SGHTA and FQGTGA. CDR3 coding DNA: TGTGCCAGCAGCTTAGGCAGCGCCTACGAGCAGTACTTC. Encoded protein: CASSLGSAYEQYF.

This clone showed up just once. The V call is TRBV4-2, the J call TRBJ2-1, with a weak D call TRBD1 (5 bases). This CDR3 contains 15 residues. The V gene's germline CDR1 is LGHNA and CDR2 YNFKEQ. The germline V and J ends were trimmed by 4 bases and 6 bases, with 16 bases remaining between them. The CDR3 DNA is TGTGCCAGCAGCCCAGACAGACTTTTAATCAATGAGCAGTTCTTC. Encoded protein: CASSPDRLLINEQFF.

The chain recombines TRBV18 with TRBJ2-1, with D possibly TRBD1 on 6 matching bases. Germline V gene sequence: CDR1 KGHSH, CDR2 LQKENI. Deletions cut 3 bases from V and 7 bases from J, with 13 bases between. The CDR3 runs to 14 residues. The chain's CDR3 is CASSPQGSVNEQFF. In DNA form, the CDR3 reads TGTGCCAGCTCACCCCAGGGGTCGGTGAATGAGCAGTTCTTC.

The rearrangement uses TRBV10-1 and TRBJ2-5; D is uncertain. CDR3 length: 14 residues. Germline-derived CDR1 and CDR2 are WNHNN and SYGVQD (reference sequence). V lost 0 bases and J lost 0, with 5 bases in between. This CDR3 reads CASSESTDQETQYF. The CDR3 coding sequence is TGCGCCAGCAGTGAGTCCACAGACCAAGAGACCCAGTACTTC.

On this clone: One junction end does not reproduce the germline sequence, and a read error may be involved. This sample also contains other DNA sequences that code for the same CDR3. The gene calls are TRBV28 and TRBJ1-5; D unresolved. Germline V lookup: CDR1 MDHEN, CDR2 SYDVKM. The CDR3 has 14 residues. CDR3 region: CASRTAGSNQPQHF. CDR3 bases: TGTGCCAGCAGGACGGCGGGGAGCAATCAACCCCAGCATTTT. Combining the CDR3 with reference TRBV28 and TRBJ1-5 gives the whole variable domain DVKVTQSSRYLVKRTGEKVFLECVQDMDHENMFWYRQDPGLGLRLIYFSYDVKMKEKGDIPEGYSVSREKKERFSLILESASTNQTSMYLCASRTAGSNQPQHFGDGTRLSIL.

The chain couples TRBV6-5 to TRBJ1-6; 8 nucleotides line up with TRBD1. The trim removed 7 bases at V and 7 bases at J, leaving 6 bases unmatched. The germline V gene encodes CDR1 MNHEY and CDR2 SVGAGI. This CDR3 comprises 14 residues. The CDR3 sequence is CASIDRDRNSPLHF. The CDR3 DNA follows: TGTGCCAGCATAGACAGGGACAGGAATTCACCCCTCCACTTT.

The rearrangement uses TRBV28 and TRBJ2-5, with a possible D match to TRBD1 (5 bases). The J call is uncertain, as TRBJ2-7 better fits the DNA end. This CDR3 has 14 residues. In germline, CDR1 is MDHEN, CDR2 SYDVKM. The CDR3 spells CASSLRGPTYEQYF. CDR3 DNA: TGTGCCAGCAGTTTAAGGGGCCCCACCTACGAGCAGTACTTC.